This T cell receptor beta chain was profiled in a study of T cell responses to AZD1222 COVID-19 vaccine. Study-level points and caveats: Targeting of unmutated variant regions was reportedly seen in nearly half of spike-specific TCRs. Sampling that yielded the repertoires occurred only after the peak T cell response. The breadth and depth of Spike-specific TCRs increased once two AZD1222 doses had been given.

The CDR3 length is 13 residues. V lost 1 base, J lost 9 bases, and 3 bases stayed unmatched. The germline V gene has CDR1 SGHAT and CDR2 FQDESV (reference sequence). Data came from immunoSEQ multiplex PCR; TCRdb stores just in-frame clones and leaves some out. The table includes 84,000 or so clones, 90% to 95% detected once. With regard to this clone: As yet, its antigen is unknown.

This TCR was recovered from an adult in good health. The specimen was peripheral blood, collected on day 0 of MenACWY control vaccination. V is TRBV11-1 and J is TRBJ2-1; 7 positions agree with TRBD2. The CDR3 nucleotides are TGTGCCAGCAGCTTAGGACTAGCCAGTGAGCAGTTCTTC. Translation gives CASSLGLASEQFF.